The rows below give T cell receptor beta chains drawn from one sample of a study of OX40 agonist ivuxolimab in advanced cancers. Sequenced by immunoSEQ multiplex PCR; TCRdb stores in-frame clones only, minus some. The sample lists tens of thousands of clones, around 83% occurring once. The material was CD4+ or CD8+ T cells sorted from blood, obtained in a trial of the OX40 agonist ivuxolimab. The receptors stem from an adult with an advanced solid tumor such as melanoma, head and neck, liver or kidney cancer. Each CDR3 is given with its conserved first and last residue. A D gene is named only where the DNA matches it firmly. Clone size, where shown, is once, few, many, or a class for clones that have expanded.

.	.	TRBV5-1	TRBJ1-4	TGCGCCAGCAGCTTGACAGGATCAACTAATGAAAAACTGTTTTTT	CASSLTGSTNEKLFF
.	TRBD2	TRBV10-3	TRBJ2-2	TGTGCCACACGGCGGGAGGATCGGATCGGGGAGCTGTTTTTT	CATRREDRIGELFF
many	.	TRBV2	TRBJ2-5	TGTGCCAGCAGGGGGGGCGTCCACCAAGAGACCCAGTACTTC	CASRGGVHQETQYF
.	TRBD1	TRBV4-2	TRBJ1-4	TGTGCCAGCAGCCCTTTGGCGGGGACAGTTAATGAAAAACTGTTTTTT	CASSPLAGTVNEKLFF
.	.	TRBV28	TRBJ2-3	TGTGCCAGCATCAGCCCCACAGATACGCAGTATTTT	CASISPTDTQYF
once	.	TRBV28	TRBJ1-4	TGTGCCAGCAGTTTCTGGTCGCTGGAGTCTAATGAAAAACTGTTTTTT	CASSFWSLESNEKLFF
few	TRBD2	TRBV4-3	TRBJ2-3	TGCGCCAGCAGCCCACTAGCGGGGGGCCCTTCTAGCACAGATACGCAGTATTTT	CASSPLAGGPSSTDTQYF
once	.	TRBV5-4	TRBJ2-4	TGTGCCAGCAGCTCAGGACTAACAAACATTCAGTACTTC	CASSSGLTNIQYF
.	TRBD2	TRBV7-9	TRBJ2-7	TGTGCCAGCAGCGTAACCGGGACTAGCGTCACCTACGAGCAGTACTTC	CASSVTGTSVTYEQYF
.	TRBD1	TRBV9	TRBJ1-1	TGTGCCAGCAGCGTAGGGGCAGGGGGTGACACTGAAGCTTTCTTT	CASSVGAGGDTEAFF
.	.	TRBV4-1	TRBJ1-1	TGCGCCAGCAGCCTCTCGACTGGCAAGAACACTGAAGCTTTCTTT	CASSLSTGKNTEAFF
.	TRBD2	TRBV6-1	TRBJ2-1	TGTGCCAGCAGCGGACTAGACTCCTACAATGAGCAGTTCTTC	CASSGLDSYNEQFF
once	TRBD1	TRBV5-1	TRBJ1-5	TGCGCCAGCAGCTTGTACCGGGACAGAGACAATCAGCCCCAGCATTTT	CASSLYRDRDNQPQHF
.	TRBD1	TRBV27	TRBJ2-7	TGTGCCAGCAGCCCGGACAGGGTAAAAGGATACGAGCAGTACTTC	CASSPDRVKGYEQYF
.	TRBD2	TRBV11-2	TRBJ2-7	TGTGCCAGCAGCTTACTTCCAGCGGGAGAGGTCGAGCAGTACTTC	CASSLLPAGEVEQYF
.	TRBD2	TRBV2	TRBJ2-5	TGTGCCAGCAGTGACCTCACTAGCGGCGGTTACCAAGAGACCCAGTACTTC	CASSDLTSGGYQETQYF
.	.	TRBV27	TRBJ1-1	TGTGCCAGCAGTTTTCGTGTGATGAACACTGAAGCTTTCTTT	CASSFRVMNTEAFF
.	.	TRBV5-1	TRBJ1-3	TGCGCCAGCAGTGGGGTCTCTGGAAACACCATATATTTT	CASSGVSGNTIYF
.	.	TRBV28	TRBJ2-5	TGTGCCAGCAGTTTTTATGGTCAAGAGACCCAGTACTTC	CASSFYGQETQYF
.	.	TRBV9	TRBJ2-1	TGTGCCAGCAACCCTCTCCCGGGATACAATGAGCAGTTCTTC	CASNPLPGYNEQFF
.	.	TRBV5-8	TRBJ1-2	TGTGCCAGCAGCTCCATTTGGACTAGGGATGGCTACACCTTC	CASSSIWTRDGYTF
.	TRBD2	TRBV6-6	TRBJ2-2	TGTGCCAGCAACCCGGGGGGGAGGGCGGACACCGGGGAGCTGTTTTTT	CASNPGGRADTGELFF
.	.	TRBV6-5	TRBJ1-2	TGTGCCAGCAGCAACCGACAGCTTCTGAACTATGGCTACACCTTC	CASSNRQLLNYGYTF
.	.	TRBV4-1	TRBJ2-6	TGCGCCAGCAGCCAAGATTGGGGACTGAAGGCCAACGTCCTGACTTTC	CASSQDWGLKANVLTF
.	.	TRBV5-6	TRBJ2-5	TGTGCCAGCAGCTTGATAGTCTCGATCCGGGAGACCCAGTACTTC	CASSLIVSIRETQYF
few	.	TRBV7-6	TRBJ1-1	TGTGCCAGCAGCTTGGGGCAGAACACTGAAGCTTTCTTT	CASSLGQNTEAFF
.	.	TRBV28	TRBJ1-2	TGTGCCAGCAGTTTAGGGGGTAACTATGGCTACACCTTC	CASSLGGNYGYTF
.	.	TRBV7-9	TRBJ2-3	TGTGCCAGCAGCTTGTCGAGCACAGATACGCAGTATTTT	CASSLSSTDTQYF
few	.	TRBV7-9	TRBJ1-5	TGTGCCAGCAGCCGAGAGGGGGAGCCCCAGCATTTT	CASSREGEPQHF
once	TRBD1	TRBV11-3	TRBJ1-6	TGTGCCAGCAGCCGTCCAGCGGGGACAGAGTATAATTCACCCCTCCACTTT	CASSRPAGTEYNSPLHF
.	TRBD2	TRBV5-1	TRBJ2-3	TGCGCCAGCAGCTTAGCGGGAGGGCCAGAGACGCAGTATTTT	CASSLAGGPETQYF
.	.	TRBV2	TRBJ2-5	TGTGCCAGCAGTGCATTAGGCCAAGAGACCCAGTACTTC	CASSALGQETQYF
.	.	TRBV5-6	TRBJ1-4	TGTGCCAGCAGCTTGCCCTCGGCCCATGAAAAACTGTTTTTT	CASSLPSAHEKLFF
.	.	TRBV2	TRBJ2-5	TGTGCCAGCAGCTCAGGGTTAGAAGAGACCCAGTACTTC	CASSSGLEETQYF
once	.	TRBV5-1	TRBJ2-7	TGCGCCAGCAGCTCATCCGGGGATATGGGGCAGTACTTC	CASSSSGDMGQYF
.	TRBD1	TRBV2	TRBJ2-3	TGTGCCAGCAGTGAACTGAGACAGGGGGCCACAGATACGCAGTATTTT	CASSELRQGATDTQYF
.	.	TRBV2	TRBJ2-6	TGTGCCAGCAGTGCGGAAAGCTCTGGGGCCAACGTCCTGACTTTC	CASSAESSGANVLTF
once	TRBD1	TRBV6-1	TRBJ2-3	TGTGCCAGCAGTGGACAGGGTCTCATCACAGATACGCAGTATTTT	CASSGQGLITDTQYF
.	.	TRBV7-9	TRBJ2-5	TGTGCCAGCAGCGCGGGACAGGGACTAGCTGTTGGAGAGACCCAGTACTTC	CASSAGQGLAVGETQYF
.	TRBD2	TRBV5-6	TRBJ2-1	TGTGCCAGCAGGAATACCCCGGGACTAGCGACTTACAATGAGCAGTTCTTC	CASRNTPGLATYNEQFF
.	TRBD2	TRBV18	TRBJ2-1	TGTGCCAGCGCTCCTGGCGGGGGGGTCAAGGATGAGCAGTTCTTC	CASAPGGGVKDEQFF
.	.	TRBV7-2	TRBJ2-2	TGTGCCAGCAGCCCTCGGACAGCCTGGAACACCGGGGAGCTGTTTTTT	CASSPRTAWNTGELFF
.	TRBD1	TRBV30	TRBJ1-5	TGTGCCTGGAGTCTAGGACAGGGGGCTAATCAGCCCCAGCATTTT	CAWSLGQGANQPQHF
.	.	TRBV5-1	TRBJ2-2	TGCGCCAGCAGCCCGGCAGGGACCCGGGAGCTGTTTTTT	CASSPAGTRELFF
.	.	TRBV6-5	TRBJ2-1	TGTGCCAGCATCGATTCACGGGGTGGTGAGCAGTTCTTC	CASIDSRGGEQFF
.	.	TRBV25-1	TRBJ2-3	TGTGCCAGCAGCGCCTCGGGGCCAGATACGCAGTATTTT	CASSASGPDTQYF
.	TRBD2	TRBV2	TRBJ2-3	TGTGCCAGCAGGCGACTAGCGGGTTTCACAGATACGCAGTATTTT	CASRRLAGFTDTQYF
.	.	TRBV4-3	TRBJ1-2	TGCGCCAGCAGCCAAGGCAGGGCTTCCTATCTCTATGGCTACACCTTC	CASSQGRASYLYGYTF
.	TRBD2	TRBV30	TRBJ2-2	TGTGCCTGGAGTGTAAAAGCGGGAGGGGTCGGGGAGCTGTTTTTT	CAWSVKAGGVGELFF
.	.	TRBV4-1	TRBJ2-3	TGCGCCAGCAGCCAAGCCGCAGGCCCGCCTAGCACAGATACGCAGTATTTT	CASSQAAGPPSTDTQYF
few	.	TRBV5-1	TRBJ2-7	TGCGCCAGCAGCTTTAGCGTCTCCTACGAGCAGTACTTC	CASSFSVSYEQYF
.	.	TRBV28	TRBJ2-7	TGTGCCAGCAGTTGGGGACACCGTGGTGAGCAGTACTTC	CASSWGHRGEQYF
.	TRBD2	TRBV7-2	TRBJ2-5	TGTGCCAGCAGCCCCCGGCGAGCGGGGGGTTGGGAGACCCAGTACTTC	CASSPRRAGGWETQYF
.	.	TRBV27	TRBJ1-1	TGTGCCAGCGGGAGGGACAACATGAACACTGAAGCTTTCTTT	CASGRDNMNTEAFF